The 27 T cell receptor beta chains below were found in one sample sequenced in a study of blood T cell repertoires in COVID-19. Some clones are missing from TCRdb's copy, which holds only in-frame ones; the method was immunoSEQ multiplex PCR. Of about 320,000 clones in the sample, around nine tenths were seen once. Sequencing was done on a sample of PBMCs or T cells enriched from blood (not recorded which). These receptors were collected from a man aged 55 to 70 who had recovered from COVID-19.

The CDR3 DNA reads TGTGCCAGCAGCAGACCGAGGTTGAACACTGAAGCTTTCTTT. It codes for CASSRPRLNTEAFF. The V gene is TRBV6-5, the J gene TRBJ1-1; D gene uncertain. The CDR3 is 14 amino acids. Germline CDR1 and CDR2: MNHEY and SVGAGI. The V and J ends lost 6 bases and 0 bases respectively, with 11 bases between them.

The gene calls are TRBV19 and TRBJ1-2; D perhaps matches TRBD1 (5 bases). CDR1 is LNHDA, CDR2 SQIVND, per germline (reference sequence). There are 16 residues in the CDR3. V was clipped by 3 bases and J by 3 bases, with 17 bases between them. CDR3 DNA sequence: TGTGCCAGTAGTATGGGTTTGGCGGCGGGGGACTATGGCTACACCTTC. Residues: CASSMGLAAGDYGYTF.

The chain joins TRBV28 to TRBJ1-2; 7 bases map to TRBD1. The J segment lost 8 bases and the V segment lost 5 bases, leaving 11 bases of the junction unmatched. The CDR3 spans 14 residues. Germline CDR1 reads MDHEN; CDR2 reads SYDVKM. The CDR3 nucleotides read TGTGCCAGCAGTACGGACAGGTCACTGCGAGGCTACACCTTC. This encodes CASSTDRSLRGYTF.

The CDR3 region has the DNA TGTGCCAGTAGTATAGATGCTGTTCGAGACTCTGGAAACACCATATATTTT. This sequence encodes CASSIDAVRDSGNTIYF. This chain links TRBV19 with TRBJ1-3, with no clear D. Germline-derived CDR1 and CDR2 are LNHDA and SQIVND (reference sequence). The germline V and J ends were trimmed by 0 bases and 0 bases, with 12 bases remaining between them. This CDR3 comprises 17 residues.

This clone was counted a few times. The rearrangement links TRBV2 to TRBJ1-2, with 7 bases lining up with TRBD1. Per the germline V gene, CDR1 is SNHLY and CDR2 is FYNNEI. The J segment lost 6 bases and the V segment lost 5 bases, leaving 9 bases of the junction unmatched. The CDR3 spans 14 residues. The DNA of the CDR3 is TGTGCCAGCAGTATCCGGGCCGGGACAGATGGCTACACCTTC. This codes for CASSIRAGTDGYTF.

Concerning this clone: This CDR3 is also generated by other DNA sequences in the sample. This CDR3 is CASSLQGGNTEAFF. CDR3 DNA: TGCGCCAGCAGCTTACAGGGGGGGAACACTGAAGCTTTCTTT. The rearrangement uses TRBV5-1 and TRBJ1-1, with 8 bases fitting TRBD1. The germline V gene has CDR1 SGHRS and CDR2 YFSETQ. This CDR3 spans 14 amino acids. Trimming at V came to 2 bases and at J to 1 base, leaving 1 base not matched to a gene.

This clone was seen a single time. The V gene is TRBV9, the J gene TRBJ2-3; possible D gene TRBD2, 5 bases. Germline lookup yields CDR1 SGDLS and CDR2 YYNGEE. Trimming cost V 0 bases and J 1 base, with 9 bases left between them. This CDR3 spans 15 amino acids. CDR3: CASSVGGLGTDTQYF. DNA of the CDR3: TGTGCCAGCAGCGTAGGAGGACTCGGCACAGATACGCAGTATTTT.

The V and J genes are TRBV20-1 and TRBJ2-1, with D perhaps TRBD2 (6 bases). Germline V CDR1 and CDR2: DFQATT, SNEGSKA (reference sequence). The V end was cut by 0 bases, the J end by 12 bases, with 9 bases between. The CDR3 runs to 11 residues. The CDR3 protein is CSAREIGGQFF. CDR3 DNA: TGCAGTGCTAGAGAGATCGGGGGGCAGTTCTTC.

V is TRBV7-2 and J is TRBJ1-2; D call uncertain. Germline V gene data show CDR1 as SGHTA and CDR2 as FQGNSA. The CDR3 length is 14 residues. V was clipped by 5 bases and J by 3 bases, with 13 bases between them. The CDR3 region has the DNA TGTGCCAGCAGCCCCGGGTCGGGTTACTATGGCTACACCTTC. It encodes CASSPGSGYYGYTF.

The genes are TRBV6-5 and TRBJ2-2, with 8 bases fitting TRBD1. Trimming cost V 6 bases and J 6 bases; bases outside gene matches: 3. This CDR3 has 13 residues. Looked up from germline, CDR1 is MNHEY and CDR2 is SVGAGI. The CDR3 DNA reads as TGTGCCAGCAGGGCAGGGGGCTCCGGGGAGCTGTTTTTT. Its protein product is CASRAGGSGELFF.

The rearrangement links TRBV29-1 to TRBJ1-1, with TRBD1 as a possible D gene (5 bases). Trimming left V 7 bases short and J 1 base short, with 7 bases between. Per the germline V gene, CDR1 is SQVTM and CDR2 is ANQGSEA. There are 11 residues in the CDR3. The CDR3 region is CSGQQNTEAFF. CDR3 bases: TGCAGCGGACAGCAGAACACTGAAGCTTTCTTT.

V usage is TRBV11-2 and J usage is TRBJ2-7; 8 nucleotides match TRBD2. Trimming took 1 base from V and 5 from J; bases not matched to a gene: 10. The length of the CDR3 is 16 residues. Germline V gene data show CDR1 as SGHAT and CDR2 as FQNNGV. The CDR3 nucleotides read TGTGCCAGCAGCTTAGGCCGGGGGGGCTGGGATCACGAGCAGTACTTC. Translation gives CASSLGRGGWDHEQYF.

This rearrangement joins TRBV29-1 to TRBJ2-3; 7 bases align to TRBD2. The length of the CDR3 is 15 residues. The V and J ends lost 6 bases and 5 bases, in that order; junction bases with no gene match: 14. Germline V gives CDR1 SQVTM, CDR2 ANQGSEA. The CDR3 DNA sequence: TGCAGCGTCCTCCCCGACCCTAGCGGAAGAGATACGCAGTATTTT. Amino acid sequence: CSVLPDPSGRDTQYF.

The chain couples TRBV30 to TRBJ2-1, with TRBD1 matching over 9 bases. This CDR3 comprises 16 residues. J lost 7 bases, V lost 4 bases, and 14 bases had no gene match. CDR1 and CDR2 (germline): GTSNPN, SVGIG (reference sequence). The CDR3 DNA follows: TGTGCCTGGAATTTACCCGGGACAGGGAGTGGTAATGAGCAGTTCTTC. Its translation is CAWNLPGTGSGNEQFF.

V usage is TRBV9 and J usage is TRBJ1-2; 7 bases are shared with TRBD1. Germline lookup yields CDR1 SGDLS and CDR2 YYNGEE. J lost 4 bases, V lost 3 bases, and 6 bases had no gene match. The CDR3 has 14 amino acids. The CDR3 region is CASSEGAEIYGYTF. CDR3 bases: TGTGCCAGCAGCGAGGGGGCGGAAATCTATGGCTACACCTTC.

V usage is TRBV21-1 and J usage is TRBJ1-2; the tabulated D call, TRBD1, remains unverified against the DNA. TRBV21-1 is a pseudogene segment. There are 16 residues in the CDR3. The CDR3: CASSSWTVYPNYGYTF. The CDR3 DNA reads TGTGCCAGCAGCAGTTGGACAGTTTACCCCAACTATGGCTACACCTTC.

The J gene is TRBJ1-6, the V gene TRBV4-3; TRBD1 matches at 7 bases. The CDR3 runs 15 residues. Germline V CDR1 and CDR2: LGHNA, YSLEER. Losses at the gene ends were 4 bases for V and 6 bases for J; bases not matched to a gene: 6. CDR3 nucleotides: TGCGCCAGCAGCCGCCTGGGACAGATTAATTCACCCCTCCACTTT. Amino acids: CASSRLGQINSPLHF.

The chain couples TRBV20-1 to TRBJ2-2, with TRBD2 matching over 7 bases. This CDR3 spans 14 amino acids. In germline, CDR1 is DFQATT, CDR2 SNEGSKA (reference sequence). The V segment lost 3 bases and the J segment 3 bases; nucleotides outside the gene matches: 4. The CDR3 sequence is CSASGGGYTGELFF. The DNA for the CDR3 is TGCAGTGCTAGTGGGGGGGGTTACACCGGGGAGCTGTTTTTT.

This chain joins TRBV5-1 and TRBJ2-1, with TRBD2 identical over 9 bases. The CDR3 loop spans 14 amino acids. Trimming took 1 base from V and 7 from J; bases not matched to a gene: 3. Germline CDR1 is SGHRS and CDR2 is YFSETQ. CDR3 DNA: TGCGCCAGCAGCTTGATTAGCGGGAGTAATGAGCAGTTCTTC. Its protein is CASSLISGSNEQFF. Drawing the rest from reference TRBV5-1 and TRBJ2-1, the complete variable domain is KAGVTQTPRYLIKTRGQQVTLSCSPISGHRSVSWYQQTPGQGLQFLFEYFSETQRNKGNFPGRFSGRQFSNSRSEMNVSTLELGDSALYLCASSLISGSNEQFFGPGTRLTVL.

The count of this clone is one. CDR3: CASSLTSTGSTEAFF. CDR3 DNA: TGTGCCAGCTCGCTCACGTCTACGGGGAGCACTGAAGCTTTCTTT. This chain connects TRBV18 to TRBJ1-1; no reliable D call. The germline V gene encodes CDR1 KGHSH and CDR2 LQKENI. This CDR3 has 15 residues. The germline V and J ends were trimmed by 6 bases and 4 bases, with 18 bases remaining between them.

This clone was picked up one time. This chain connects TRBV9 to TRBJ1-2; 9 nucleotides line up with TRBD1. V was clipped by 4 bases and J by 3 bases; unmatched bases: 4. In germline, CDR1 is SGDLS, CDR2 YYNGEE. The CDR3 loop spans 14 amino acids. The CDR3 DNA sequence: TGTGCCAGCAGCCTTAGACAGGGGGACTATGGCTACACCTTC. Its protein is CASSLRQGDYGYTF.

The V call is TRBV7-2, the J call TRBJ1-4; TRBD1 matches 10 bases. Germline CDR1 reads SGHTA; CDR2 reads FQGNSA. V trimming: 5 bases; J trimming: 6 bases; junction bases outside the gene matches: 6. The CDR3 spans 15 residues. As DNA, the CDR3 is TGTGCCAGCAGCCCCTGGACAGGGGGGGATGAAAAACTGTTTTTT. Protein: CASSPWTGGDEKLFF.

This chain connects TRBV6-5 to TRBJ1-4; 7 bases match TRBD1. Germline V gene data show CDR1 as MNHEY and CDR2 as SVGAGI. V shed 6 bases, J shed 8 bases, and the junction held 12 bases outside the gene matches. The CDR3 extends over 15 amino acids. As DNA, the CDR3 is TGTGCCAGCAGCCAGGGACAGAGGCCGATGGAAAAACTGTTTTTT. Amino acid sequence: CASSQGQRPMEKLFF.

The rearrangement joins TRBV11-2 to TRBJ2-5, with 10 bases aligning to TRBD2. Germline CDR1 reads SGHAT; CDR2 reads FQNNGV. Unmatched junction bases numbered 16, after V lost 1 base and J lost 5 bases. The CDR3 spans 19 residues. CDR3 protein: CASSLGSGSGRTRGETQYF. CDR3 coding DNA: TGTGCCAGCAGCTTAGGATCGGGTAGCGGGAGGACCCGAGGGGAGACCCAGTACTTC.

CDR3 DNA: TGTGCCACCAGCAGAGAACAGTTGAACACTGAAGCTTTCTTT. Translating gives CATSREQLNTEAFF. The J gene is TRBJ1-1, the V gene TRBV15; D not certain. The CDR3 sequence is 14 residues long. V lost 0 bases and J 0 bases, leaving 5 bases between the germline ends. Per the germline V gene, CDR1 is LNHNV and CDR2 is YYDKDF (reference sequence).

The gene calls are TRBV5-8 and TRBJ1-5; 9 bases map to TRBD1. Trimming cost V 2 bases and J 8 bases; bases outside gene matches: 5. The V gene's germline CDR1 is SGHTS and CDR2 YDEGEE. The CDR3 spans 14 residues. The CDR3 loop is CASSFTGTGKPQHF. CDR3 sequence (DNA): TGTGCCAGCAGCTTTACCGGGACAGGGAAGCCCCAGCATTTT.

The chain carries TRBV19 and TRBJ2-3, with no clear D. Germline V CDR1 and CDR2: LNHDA, SQIVND (reference sequence). Trimming stripped 6 bases from V and 2 bases from J, with 15 bases between. CDR3 length equals 15 residues. The CDR3 region has the DNA TGTGCCAGTAGCCCTGGTGGAGTGGTCACAGATACGCAGTATTTT. Encoded protein: CASSPGGVVTDTQYF.